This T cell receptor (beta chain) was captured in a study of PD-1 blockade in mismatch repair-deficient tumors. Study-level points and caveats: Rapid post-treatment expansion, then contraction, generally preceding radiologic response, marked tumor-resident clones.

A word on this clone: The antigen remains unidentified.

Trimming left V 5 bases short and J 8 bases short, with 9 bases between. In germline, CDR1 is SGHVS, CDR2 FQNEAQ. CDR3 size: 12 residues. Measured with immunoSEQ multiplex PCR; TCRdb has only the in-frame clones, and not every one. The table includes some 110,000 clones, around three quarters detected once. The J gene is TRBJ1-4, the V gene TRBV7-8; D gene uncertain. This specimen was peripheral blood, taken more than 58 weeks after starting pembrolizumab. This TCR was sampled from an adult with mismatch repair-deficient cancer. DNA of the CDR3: TGTGCCAGCAGCACCTCCGGGGAAAAACTGTTTTTT. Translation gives CASSTSGEKLFF.